Listed here are 19 T cell receptor beta chains from one sample, sequenced in a study of Ad26.COV2.S vaccination and SARS-CoV-2 variants. Profiled with immunoSEQ multiplex PCR; TCRdb holds only in-frame clones, not every one. In the table there are about 480,000 clones, roughly 87% of which are singletons. Treatment in this sample: roughly 18 received Ad26.COV2.S at low or high dose, single or two shots; about 5 received placebo; per-sample allocation not given. Each sample was drawn 63 days after the first injection (of vaccine or placebo). Sequences were derived from peripheral blood, sampled in a trial of Ad26.COV2.S vaccine versus placebo. The origin of the receptors is a person aged 18-60 years who received the Ad26.COV2.S COVID-19 vaccine or a placebo.

This rearrangement joins TRBV6-6 to TRBJ2-1, with 8 bases fitting TRBD2. J was trimmed by 6 bases and V by 8 bases; bases with no gene match: 3. Germline V gene lookup returns CDR1 MNHNY and CDR2 SVGAGI (reference sequence). This CDR3 has 12 amino acids. This CDR3 reads CASGGRINEQFF. CDR3 DNA: TGTGCCAGCGGCGGGAGGATCAATGAGCAGTTCTTC.

In its sample, this clone was seen once. This chain joins TRBV7-9 and TRBJ1-3; unclear D gene. This CDR3 spans 13 amino acids. CDR1 is SEHNR, CDR2 FQNEAQ, per germline (reference sequence). The V and J ends lost 5 bases and 4 bases respectively, with 9 bases between them. The CDR3 DNA follows: TGTGCCAGCAGCCCAACGAGAGGAAACACCATATATTTT. Encoded protein: CASSPTRGNTIYF.

This chain connects TRBV7-2 to TRBJ1-5, with 9 bases matching TRBD1. The germline V gene encodes CDR1 SGHTA and CDR2 FQGNSA. The CDR3 runs 15 residues. Losses at the gene ends were 5 bases for V and 5 bases for J; bases not matched to a gene: 7. This chain's CDR3 is CASSRAGTGYQPQHF. The CDR3 nucleotides read TGTGCCAGCAGCCGGGCCGGGACAGGGTATCAGCCCCAGCATTTT.

V gene TRBV30 combines with J gene TRBJ2-1, with 12 bases identical to TRBD2. The CDR3 is 15 amino acids. V was pared by 0 bases and J by 4 bases, with 1 base of the junction left unmatched. CDR1 GTSNPN and CDR2 SVGIG come from the germline V gene (reference sequence). Here the CDR3 DNA reads TGTGCCTGGAGTGTACTAGCGGGAGGTTACAATGAGCAGTTCTTC. It translates to CAWSVLAGGYNEQFF.

This clone has only a few counts. V is TRBV7-9 and J is TRBJ1-2, with D perhaps matching TRBD1 (5 bases). Trimming pared 1 base from V and 3 bases from J, leaving 12 bases between. CDR1 is SEHNR and CDR2 is FQNEAQ in the germline V gene (reference sequence). The CDR3 has 15 amino acids. The CDR3 is CASSLGGRPDYGYTF. The CDR3 DNA follows: TGTGCCAGCAGCTTAGGGGGCAGGCCCGACTATGGCTACACCTTC.

CDR3 bases: TGTGCCAGCAGTCCCCAAGTTTGGAAGACCCAGTACTTC. Its translation: CASSPQVWKTQYF. J is TRBJ2-5 and V is TRBV27; D is unclear. The CDR3 is made up of 13 amino acids. Germline-derived CDR1 and CDR2 are MNHEY and SMNVEV (reference sequence). Trimming took 5 bases from V and 6 from J, leaving 13 bases between them.

The chain joins TRBV9 to TRBJ2-1; TRBD1 matches 9 bases. Looked up from germline, CDR1 is SGDLS and CDR2 is YYNGEE. CDR3 length: 15 amino acids. V lost 4 bases and J lost 8; bases outside the gene matches: 10. Here the CDR3 DNA reads TGTGCCAGCAGCACCCGGACAGGGGATCTGGATGAGCAGTTCTTC. Its translation: CASSTRTGDLDEQFF.

This chain connects TRBV5-1 to TRBJ2-3; D may be TRBD1 or TRBD2 (5 bases each). Per germline, CDR1 SGHRS and CDR2 YFSETQ. V was trimmed by 4 bases and J by 0 bases, leaving 18 bases between them. CDR3 length: 17 amino acids. The CDR3 DNA is TGCGCCAGCAGCCCAGGCCCTTACGGGGCAAGCACAGATACGCAGTATTTT. Translated: CASSPGPYGASTDTQYF.

This chain links TRBV11-2 with TRBJ2-7; 12 bases match TRBD2. The V segment lost 5 bases and the J segment 13 bases; nucleotides outside the gene matches: 6. The CDR3 has 12 amino acids. In germline, CDR1 is SGHAT, CDR2 FQNNGV. The DNA for the CDR3 is TGTGCCAGCAGCCCCGGGACTAGCGGGTATTACTTC. Protein sequence: CASSPGTSGYYF.

The CDR3 loop reads CASSPLGQGAKLFF. As DNA, the CDR3 is TGTGCCAGCTCACCACTTGGACAGGGAGCAAAACTGTTTTTT. The rearrangement joins TRBV18 to TRBJ1-4, with 8 bases that match TRBD1. From germline, CDR1 is KGHSH and CDR2 LQKENI. After removal of 1 base from V and 10 bases from J, the junction contained 5 bases not matched to a gene. The CDR3 has 14 amino acids. The full variable domain, its missing parts supplied by reference TRBV18 and TRBJ1-4, is NAGVMQNPRHLVRRRGQEARLRCSPMKGHSHVYWYRQLPEEGLKFMVYLQKENIIDESGMPKERFSAEFPKEGPSILRIQQVVRGDSAAYFCASSPLGQGAKLFFGSGTQLSVL.

The V call is TRBV24-1, the J call TRBJ1-5; 7 nucleotides match TRBD1. CDR1 is KGHDR, CDR2 SFDVKD, per germline. CDR3 length: 14 residues. The V segment lost 9 bases and the J segment 7 bases; nucleotides outside the gene matches: 11. The DNA of the CDR3 is TGTGCCACCGGGTCAGGGCAGGGGGACCAGCCCCAGCATTTT. It specifies CATGSGQGDQPQHF.

J is TRBJ2-2 and V is TRBV5-1; 7 bases are a match to TRBD2. CDR1 and CDR2 (germline): SGHRS, YFSETQ. This CDR3 has 16 amino acids. The trim removed 0 bases at V and 0 bases at J, leaving 2 bases unmatched. Here the CDR3 reads CASSLAGLANTGELFF. The CDR3 coding sequence is TGCGCCAGCAGCTTGGCCGGACTAGCGAACACCGGGGAGCTGTTTTTT.

The chain has TRBV27 and TRBJ2-6; a weak D match, TRBD1 (6 bases). The ends were cut back, 4 bases at V and 0 bases at J, with 13 bases in the middle. The CDR3 covers 17 residues. Germline V gives CDR1 MNHEY, CDR2 SMNVEV (reference sequence). The chain's CDR3 is CASSWSGDHSGANVLTF. The CDR3 region has the DNA TGTGCCAGCAGTTGGTCAGGGGACCACTCTGGGGCCAACGTCCTGACTTTC.

The chain joins TRBV15 to TRBJ2-3, with D uncertain. This CDR3 has 14 amino acids. Germline V gene lookup returns CDR1 LNHNV and CDR2 YYDKDF (reference sequence). V was clipped by 3 bases and J by 5 bases, with 12 bases between them. The CDR3 DNA follows: TGTGCCACCAGCAGGTCTGCGAGAAAAGATACGCAGTATTTT. This encodes CATSRSARKDTQYF.

The rearrangement uses TRBV28 and TRBJ2-7; the match to TRBD1 covers 8 bases. This CDR3 is built from 12 residues. The germline V gene has CDR1 MDHEN and CDR2 SYDVKM. The V segment lost 3 bases and the J segment 6 bases; nucleotides outside the gene matches: 1. For the CDR3, the DNA is TGTGCCAGCAGTTTTGACAGGGGCGAGCAGTACTTC. Amino acid sequence: CASSFDRGEQYF.

This chain links TRBV6-6 with TRBJ2-3; 12 nucleotides match TRBD2. V lost 4 bases and J lost 7; bases outside the gene matches: 9. The CDR3 has 16 amino acids. The V gene's germline CDR1 is MNHNY and CDR2 SVGAGI (reference sequence). As DNA, the CDR3 is TGTGCCAGCAGTTTAAGGACTAGCGGGGCTAGGAATACGCAGTATTTT. Translated: CASSLRTSGARNTQYF.

Remarks on this clone: Other nucleotide sequences in the sample specify the same CDR3. This sequence joins TRBV3-1 (or the pseudogene TRBV3-2) and TRBJ2-2, with D uncertain. The CDR3 has 15 residues. V gave up 1 base and J gave up 0 bases, with 6 bases separating them. Germline CDR1 reads LGHDT; CDR2 reads YNNKEL (reference sequence). CDR3 bases: TGTGCCAGCAGCCAAGTTAGGGCGAACACCGGGGAGCTGTTTTTT. It is translated as CASSQVRANTGELFF.

This clone was counted between two and nine times. The chain joins TRBV5-1 to TRBJ1-2; D gene ambiguous. Germline V gene data show CDR1 as SGHRS and CDR2 as YFSETQ. Between the trimmed V and J ends, which lost 0 bases and 7 bases, there was a span of 10 bases. CDR3 length equals 13 residues. CDR3 in DNA: TGCGCCAGCAGCTTGGAGCCCGTTGGTGGCTACACCTTC. Protein sequence: CASSLEPVGGYTF. Full variable domain (missing parts from reference TRBV5-1 and TRBJ1-2): KAGVTQTPRYLIKTRGQQVTLSCSPISGHRSVSWYQQTPGQGLQFLFEYFSETQRNKGNFPGRFSGRQFSNSRSEMNVSTLELGDSALYLCASSLEPVGGYTFGSGTRLTVV.

This chain connects TRBV5-6 to TRBJ1-6, with D maybe TRBD1 (6 bases). Trimming pared 4 bases from V and 6 bases from J, leaving 17 bases between. Germline CDR1 SGHDT, CDR2 YYEEEE. CDR3 length: 16 amino acids. Written as DNA, the CDR3 is TGTGCCAGCAGCCCCTCCTCCGGGACACCTAATTCACCCCTCCACTTT. Amino acids: CASSPSSGTPNSPLHF.